This TCR beta chain was sequenced in a study of shared clonotypes between healthy human individuals. V gave up 8 bases and J gave up 10 bases; unmatched junction bases: 8. Germline-derived CDR1 and CDR2 are MNHEY and SVGAGI. There are 14 residues in the CDR3. TCRdb's table, derived via immunoSEQ multiplex PCR, lists solely in-frame clones and lacks some. In the table there are about 580,000 clones, roughly 98% of which are singletons. This clone was seen just once. Terminally differentiated effector memory CD45RA+ cells were excluded by CCR7 positive selection of CD45RO-negative cells. The sequence came from a man between 25 and 39 years old in good health. This chain joins TRBV6-5 and TRBJ2-2; the match to TRBD2 covers 12 bases. Sequenced input: naive CD8+ T cells sorted from blood. The CDR3 protein is CASLPTSGSLELFF. As DNA, the CDR3 is TGTGCCAGCCTTCCGACTAGCGGGAGTTTGGAGCTGTTTTTT.